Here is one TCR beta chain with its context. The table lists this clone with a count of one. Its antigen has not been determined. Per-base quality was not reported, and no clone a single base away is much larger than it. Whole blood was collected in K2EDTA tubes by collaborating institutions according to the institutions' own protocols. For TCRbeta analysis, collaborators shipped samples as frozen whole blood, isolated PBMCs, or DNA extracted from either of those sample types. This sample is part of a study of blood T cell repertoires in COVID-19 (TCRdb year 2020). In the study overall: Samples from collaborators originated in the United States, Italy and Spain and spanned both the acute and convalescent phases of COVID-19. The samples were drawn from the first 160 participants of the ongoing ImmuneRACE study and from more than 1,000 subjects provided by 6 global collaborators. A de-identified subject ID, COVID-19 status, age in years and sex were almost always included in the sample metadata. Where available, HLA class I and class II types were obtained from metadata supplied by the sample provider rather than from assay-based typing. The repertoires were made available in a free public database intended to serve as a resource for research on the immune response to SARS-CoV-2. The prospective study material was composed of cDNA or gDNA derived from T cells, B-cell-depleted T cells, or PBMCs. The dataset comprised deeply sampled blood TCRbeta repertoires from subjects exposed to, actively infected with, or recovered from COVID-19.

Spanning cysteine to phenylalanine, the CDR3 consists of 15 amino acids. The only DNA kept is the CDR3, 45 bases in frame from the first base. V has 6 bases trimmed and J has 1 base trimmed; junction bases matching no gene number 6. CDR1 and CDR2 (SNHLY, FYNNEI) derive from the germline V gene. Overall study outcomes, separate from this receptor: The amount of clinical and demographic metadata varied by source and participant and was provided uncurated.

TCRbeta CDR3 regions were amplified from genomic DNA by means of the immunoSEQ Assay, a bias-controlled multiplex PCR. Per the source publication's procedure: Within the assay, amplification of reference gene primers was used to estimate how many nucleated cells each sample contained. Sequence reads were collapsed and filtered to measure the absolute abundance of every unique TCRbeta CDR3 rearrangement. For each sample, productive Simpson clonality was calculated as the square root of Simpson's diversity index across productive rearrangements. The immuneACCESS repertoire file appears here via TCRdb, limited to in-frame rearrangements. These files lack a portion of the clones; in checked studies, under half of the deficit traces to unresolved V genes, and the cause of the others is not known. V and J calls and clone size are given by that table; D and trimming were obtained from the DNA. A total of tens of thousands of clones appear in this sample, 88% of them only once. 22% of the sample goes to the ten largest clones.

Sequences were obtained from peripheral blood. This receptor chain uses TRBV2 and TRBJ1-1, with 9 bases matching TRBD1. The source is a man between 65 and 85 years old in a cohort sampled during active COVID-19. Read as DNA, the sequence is TGTGCCAGCAGCCCGGACAGGGGAACGAACACTGAAGCTTTCTTT. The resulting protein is CASSPDRGTNTEAFF. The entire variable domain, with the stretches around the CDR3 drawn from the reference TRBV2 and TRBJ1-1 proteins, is EPEVTQTPSHQVTQMGQEVILRCVPISNHLYFYWYRQILGQKVEFLVSFYNNEISEKSEIFDDQFSVERPDGSNFTLKIRSTKLEDSAMYFCASSPDRGTNTEAFFGQGTRLTVV.